This T cell receptor (beta chain) came from a study of CD8 T cells in ankylosing spondylitis. TCRdb passed the 5' RACE reads through MiXCR, listing each CDR3 protein once. The sample lists 200,000 to 250,000 distinct CDR3 sequences, more than 9% occurring once. Study-wide results and caveats: Past studies reported some motif variants in reactive arthritis synovial fluid and blood.

The CDR3 runs 14 residues. The V end lost 7 bases, the J end lost 3 bases, and 13 bases lay between the germline ends. Germline V gene sequence: CDR1 MNHEY, CDR2 SMNVEV (reference sequence). This clonotype was counted a few times. No antigen is known for it. V gene TRBV27 combines with J gene TRBJ2-1, with D maybe TRBD2 (6 bases). The TCR comes from a male donor with ankylosing spondylitis or in good health (not recorded which). Sequenced: blood, either unsorted or a sorted T cell fraction (not recorded which). The CDR3 DNA follows: TGTGCCAGCATTTCCGGGGGTTTCTACAATGAGCAGTTCTTC. Its translation: CASISGGFYNEQFF.